The clone carrying this T cell receptor beta chain was detected ten times or more. Its antigen remains unknown. The CDR3 is made up of 14 amino acids. The ends lost 10 bases at V and 1 base at J; junction bases unmatched: 7. The time point was: newly diagnosed GD, antithyroid drugs for less than 3 months. The TCR library used RNA extracted from PBMCs. This entry belongs to a study of regulatory T cells in long-lasting Graves disease. Findings and limits, study-wide: Persistent Graves' patients showed a TCR diversity that was lower than that of newly diagnosed ones. Accuracy may have been reduced by the small sample size.

CDR3 regions were amplified by Arm-PCR using iRepertoire HTBI primers to build TCR beta libraries. Original processing methods: Across all samples, under 65 TRBV segments and about 14 TRBJ segments were identified. TCRdb re-called the multiplex PCR reads with MiXCR, one entry per CDR3 protein. V and J calls and clone size were set by TCRdb, not the authors. The data show 420,000 or so distinct CDR3 sequences, roughly 15% seen once. These data were also reused for a study on T cells in Graves' hyperthyroidism and ophthalmopathy.

The clonotype originates from a woman aged 18 to 35 with Graves disease. V usage is TRBV12-3 or TRBV12-4 and J usage is TRBJ2-3, with 8 bases lining up with TRBD2. Specimen: peripheral blood mononuclear cells (PBMCs), collected at new diagnosis, from a patient treated with antithyroid drugs. The CDR3 reads CATSNSGGTDTQYF. CDR3 nucleotide sequence: TGTGCCACGTCCAATAGCGGGGGCACAGATACGCAGTATTTT.